Sequencing of this T cell receptor beta chain was carried out in a study of T-cell memory formation after mild COVID-19. CDR1 and CDR2 (germline): DFQATT, SNEGSKA (reference sequence). The CDR3 extends over 13 amino acids. V lost 6 bases, J lost 4 bases, and 14 bases lay in between. In TCRdb, the 5' RACE reads were re-called with MiXCR into one record per CDR3 protein. The sample includes about 610,000 distinct CDR3 sequences, 17% of them seen just once. The sample was PBMCs or a T cell subset sorted from them (not recorded which). The chain combines TRBV20-1 with TRBJ2-3, with D perhaps matching TRBD1 (6 bases). The clonotype comes from an adult woman who had mild COVID-19 (a few samples of this study predate the infection). Cell type and time point are not known. The CDR3 DNA reads TGCAGTGCAGGGGGTCCTGGCGCAGATACGCAGTATTTT. This sequence encodes CSAGGPGADTQYF.